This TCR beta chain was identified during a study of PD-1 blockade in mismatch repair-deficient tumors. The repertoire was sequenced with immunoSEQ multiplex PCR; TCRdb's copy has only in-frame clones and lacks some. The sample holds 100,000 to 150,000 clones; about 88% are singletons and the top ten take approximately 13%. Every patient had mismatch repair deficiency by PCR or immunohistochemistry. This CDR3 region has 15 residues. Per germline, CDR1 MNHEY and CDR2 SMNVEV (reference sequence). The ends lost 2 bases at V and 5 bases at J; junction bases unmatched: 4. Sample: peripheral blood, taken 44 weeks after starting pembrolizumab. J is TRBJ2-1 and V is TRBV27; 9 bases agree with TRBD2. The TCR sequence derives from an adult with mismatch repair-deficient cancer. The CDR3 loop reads CASSLVTSGNNEQFF. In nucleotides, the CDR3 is TGTGCCAGCAGTTTAGTGACTAGCGGAAACAATGAGCAGTTCTTC.